The rows below give T cell receptor beta chains drawn from one sample of a study of blood T cell repertoires in COVID-19. The method was immunoSEQ multiplex PCR; TCRdb's version includes in-frame clones alone and lacks a portion of them. Of hundreds of thousands of clones in the sample, around nine tenths were seen once. The sample was peripheral blood. These receptors came from a woman under 30 who had recovered from COVID-19. Both conserved end residues are part of each CDR3. D genes are given only for firm matches. The size entry is marked missing in some rows and otherwise reads once, few, many or a size class.

CDR3 length | J gene | clone size | V gene | D gene | CDR3 DNA | CDR3 protein
13 | TRBJ2-1 | . | TRBV19 | TRBD1 | TGTGCCAGTAGTACCCGACAGGGGGACGAGCAGTTCTTC | CASSTRQGDEQFF
16 | TRBJ2-2 | . | TRBV5-4 | TRBD1 | TGTGCCAGCAGCTCCCGGACAGGGGTGAACACCGGGGAGCTGTTTTTT | CASSSRTGVNTGELFF
13 | TRBJ2-1 | . | TRBV30 | TRBD1 | TGTGCCTGGAGTCCGGACAGGGGGTATGAGCAGTTCTTC | CAWSPDRGYEQFF
14 | TRBJ1-2 | . | TRBV7-2 | . | TGTGCCAGCAGCTTAGGGGTCAGGGCTGGAGGCTACACCTTC | CASSLGVRAGGYTF
16 | TRBJ1-2 | . | TRBV30 | TRBD1 | TGTGCCTGGATCTCTACCCCGGGACAGAAGAACTATGGCTACACCTTC | CAWISTPGQKNYGYTF
16 | TRBJ2-1 | . | TRBV4-1 | TRBD1 | TGCGCCAGCAGCCAGGAAGACAGGGGGACTTACAATGAGCAGTTCTTC | CASSQEDRGTYNEQFF
16 | TRBJ2-3 | . | TRBV7-2 | TRBD2 | TGTGCCAGCAGCCCTCGGACTAGCAGGCACCCAGATACGCAGTATTTT | CASSPRTSRHPDTQYF
18 | TRBJ2-2 | . | TRBV15 | . | TGTGCCACCAGCAGAGATCTGATTGGGGCGTTTGACACCGGGGAGCTGTTTTTT | CATSRDLIGAFDTGELFF
13 | TRBJ1-2 | once | TRBV5-6 | . | TGTGCCAGCAGCCGGACAGCTAACTATGGCTACACCTTC | CASSRTANYGYTF
15 | TRBJ2-2 | . | TRBV11-3 | TRBD2 | TGTGCCAGCAGCGGCGGGACTAGCCCCACCGGGGAGCTGTTTTTT | CASSGGTSPTGELFF
13 | TRBJ1-2 | . | TRBV7-2 | . | TGTGCCAGCAGCTTTTGGGGGCTAGGGGGCTACACCTTC | CASSFWGLGGYTF
15 | TRBJ2-1 | . | TRBV7-9 | TRBD2 | TGTGCCAGCAGCCCTATGAGCGGGAGGTCTGGTGAGCAGTTCTTC | CASSPMSGRSGEQFF
14 | TRBJ2-3 | . | TRBV7-9 | TRBD2 | TGTGCCAGCATTCCTGCGGGGGTCACAGATACGCAGTATTTT | CASIPAGVTDTQYF
17 | TRBJ2-1 | . | TRBV4-1 | TRBD2 | TGCGCCAGCAGCCAAGGAGGGCGGGAGAGCTCCTACAATGAGCAGTTCTTC | CASSQGGRESSYNEQFF
18 | TRBJ2-5 | . | TRBV5-4 | . | TGTGCCAGCAGCTTCGGTATCCTACTGGACACCGGAGAAGAGACCCAGTACTTC | CASSFGILLDTGEETQYF
14 | TRBJ1-3 | . | TRBV27 | . | TGTGCCAGCAGCCTATCTCAGGGAGGAAACACCATATATTTT | CASSLSQGGNTIYF
14 | TRBJ1-2 | . | TRBV4-2 | TRBD1 | TGTGCCAGCAGCCCCGCGGGGACAGGGTCTGGCTACACCTTC | CASSPAGTGSGYTF
17 | TRBJ2-2 | . | TRBV6-2/TRBV6-3 | . | TGTGCCAGCAGTTACCCTCCCGCAGGGCTTAACACCGGGGAGCTGTTTTTT | CASSYPPAGLNTGELFF
15 | TRBJ2-1 | . | TRBV6-2/TRBV6-3 | TRBD2 | TGTGCCAGCAGTTATCTAGCGGGAGGGCTGAATGAGCAGTTCTTC | CASSYLAGGLNEQFF
15 | TRBJ2-1 | . | TRBV27 | TRBD1 | TGTGCCAGCAGTCCGGGACAGGGGGCCTACAATGAGCAGTTCTTC | CASSPGQGAYNEQFF
15 | TRBJ2-5 | . | TRBV5-1 | TRBD1 | TGCGCCAGCAGCCCGGCAGGGGGATCCCAAGAGACCCAGTACTTC | CASSPAGGSQETQYF
15 | TRBJ1-5 | once | TRBV2 | . | TGTGCCAGCAGTGAAAAACGGGGGGAGGGTCAGCCCCAGCATTTT | CASSEKRGEGQPQHF
17 | TRBJ2-3 | . | TRBV5-4 | TRBD2 | TGTGCCAGCAGCTTGTCCCGAGCGGGAGTCGGCACAGATACGCAGTATTTT | CASSLSRAGVGTDTQYF
15 | TRBJ1-3 | . | TRBV6-5 | TRBD1 | TGTGCCAGCAGTTACAGGGGGCAAATCGGAAACACCATATATTTT | CASSYRGQIGNTIYF
15 | TRBJ2-5 | . | TRBV5-1 | . | TGCGCCAGCAGCTTGAGATTAAGCGGCCAAGAGACCCAGTACTTC | CASSLRLSGQETQYF
13 | TRBJ1-2 | once | TRBV18 | . | TGTGCCAGCTCCCCGAACTCTAACTATGGCTACACCTTC | CASSPNSNYGYTF
17 | TRBJ1-3 | . | TRBV30 | . | TGTGCCTGGAGTGTACGGCTGGGGGGACGCACTGGAAACACCATATATTTT | CAWSVRLGGRTGNTIYF
11 | TRBJ1-5 | . | TRBV27 | . | TGTGCCATTGGCCCCAATCAGCCCCAGCATTTT | CAIGPNQPQHF
16 | TRBJ2-3 | . | TRBV4-1 | TRBD2 | TGCGCCAGCAGCCAAGATAGCGGGAGCGGAGGAGTTGCGCAGTATTTT | CASSQDSGSGGVAQYF
12 | TRBJ1-5 | . | TRBV7-9 | . | TGTGCCAGCAGCGCAGGCGCGCGGCCCCAGCATTTT | CASSAGARPQHF
13 | TRBJ1-1 | once | TRBV15 | TRBD1 | TGTGCCACCAGGAGGGGGCGTAACACTGAAGCTTTCTTT | CATRRGRNTEAFF
15 | TRBJ1-1 | . | TRBV20-1 | TRBD1 | TGCAGTGCCAGTGGGACAGGGGAATCGAACACTGAAGCTTTCTTT | CSASGTGESNTEAFF
14 | TRBJ1-4 | . | TRBV27 | . | TGTGCCAGCAGTTTTCTCGGGACTAATGAAAAACTGTTTTTT | CASSFLGTNEKLFF
17 | TRBJ1-2 | . | TRBV19 | TRBD1 | TGTGCCAGTACCCTTACGGCCGGGACAGGGTTAGACTATGGCTACACCTTC | CASTLTAGTGLDYGYTF
15 | TRBJ2-1 | . | TRBV18 | . | TGTGCCAGCTCACCACTAGCTTCCCGCCTTGGCGAGCAGTTCTTC | CASSPLASRLGEQFF
14 | TRBJ1-2 | . | TRBV7-8 | . | TGTGCCAGCACCTATGGCCCTCGGCAGGGTGGCTACACCTTC | CASTYGPRQGGYTF
17 | TRBJ2-4 | . | TRBV19 | TRBD2 | TGTGCCAGTAGTACCCCCCTTAGCGGGAGCGTTGGAAACATTCAGTACTTC | CASSTPLSGSVGNIQYF
13 | TRBJ1-5 | . | TRBV11-2 | . | TGTGCCAGCAGCTACGGGGGTTATCAGCCCCAGCATTTT | CASSYGGYQPQHF
14 | TRBJ1-2 | once | TRBV6-2/TRBV6-3 | . | TGTGCCAGCAGCCTACCGCGGGCCGGGGATGGCTACACCTTC | CASSLPRAGDGYTF
14 | TRBJ1-1 | . | TRBV2 | . | TGTGCCAGCAGTGAACGTCTAGGGGGCACTGAAGCTTTCTTT | CASSERLGGTEAFF
12 | TRBJ1-1 | . | TRBV29-1 | . | TGCAGCGTCCAGGGGATAGGCACTGAAGCTTTCTTT | CSVQGIGTEAFF
15 | TRBJ1-1 | . | TRBV15 | . | TGTGCCACCAGAAGTGGGACTTGGTTGAACACTGAAGCTTTCTTT | CATRSGTWLNTEAFF
15 | TRBJ1-5 | . | TRBV24-1 | TRBD1 | TGTGCCACCAGTGATCCGGGACAGGGAGGCCAGCCCCAGCATTTT | CATSDPGQGGQPQHF
15 | TRBJ2-1 | . | TRBV7-2 | TRBD2 | TGTGCCAGCACCCCACTAGCGGGAGGAGACAATGAGCAGTTCTTC | CASTPLAGGDNEQFF
15 | TRBJ1-3 | . | TRBV7-6 | TRBD1 | TGTGCCAGCAGCCCGGGACAGGGGTTATTGTACACCATATATTTT | CASSPGQGLLYTIYF
15 | TRBJ1-6 | . | TRBV7-8 | . | TGTGCCAGCAGCTCTCGGGGGTTTAGCAATTCACCCCTCCACTTT | CASSSRGFSNSPLHF
14 | TRBJ1-1 | . | TRBV18 | TRBD1 | TGTGCCAGCTCACCATTGGTCCGGGACAGGGAAGCTTTCTTT | CASSPLVRDREAFF
15 | TRBJ2-5 | once | TRBV6-6 | TRBD2 | TGTGCCAGCAGTTTTAAGACTAGCGGGAGTCAGACCCAGTACTTC | CASSFKTSGSQTQYF
13 | TRBJ2-3 | . | TRBV29-1 | . | TGCAGCGTTTGGCAGGGGAGCACAGATACGCAGTATTTT | CSVWQGSTDTQYF
14 | TRBJ2-5 | . | TRBV6-5 | TRBD2 | TGTGCCACAAGGGCGGCGGGAGAATCAGAGACCCAGTACTTC | CATRAAGESETQYF